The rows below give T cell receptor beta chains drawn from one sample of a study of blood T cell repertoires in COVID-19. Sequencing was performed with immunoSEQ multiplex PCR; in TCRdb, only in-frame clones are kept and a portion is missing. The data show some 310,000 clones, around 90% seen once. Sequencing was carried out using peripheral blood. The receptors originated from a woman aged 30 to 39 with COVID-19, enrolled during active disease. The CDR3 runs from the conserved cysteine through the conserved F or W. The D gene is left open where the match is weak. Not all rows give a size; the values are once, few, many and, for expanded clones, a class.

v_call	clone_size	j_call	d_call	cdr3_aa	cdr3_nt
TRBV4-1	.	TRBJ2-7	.	CASSQARDTAYEQYF	TGCGCCAGCAGCCAAGCCCGGGACACTGCCTACGAGCAGTACTTC
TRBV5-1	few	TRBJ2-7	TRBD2	CASAREDTYEQYF	TGCGCCAGCGCCCGGGAGGATACCTACGAGCAGTACTTC
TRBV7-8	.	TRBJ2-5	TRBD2	CASSFLGGSEVETQYF	TGTGCCAGCAGCTTTTTGGGCGGGAGTGAAGTGGAGACCCAGTACTTC
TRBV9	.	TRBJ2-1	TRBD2	CASAPPGGLHNEQFF	TGTGCCAGCGCGCCCCCGGGGGGGCTCCACAATGAGCAGTTCTTC
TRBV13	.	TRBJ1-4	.	CASSLGQDGTNEKLFF	TGTGCCAGCAGCTTAGGACAGGATGGGACTAATGAAAAACTGTTTTTT
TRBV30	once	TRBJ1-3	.	CAWSVKGFGTRTVNTIYF	TGTGCCTGGAGTGTAAAGGGGTTTGGGACTAGGACAGTAAACACCATATATTTT
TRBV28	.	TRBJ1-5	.	CASSPPNQPQHF	TGTGCCAGCAGTCCTCCCAATCAGCCCCAGCATTTT
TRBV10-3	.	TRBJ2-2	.	CAISEGLAANTGELFF	TGTGCCATCAGTGAAGGGCTAGCCGCGAACACCGGGGAGCTGTTTTTT
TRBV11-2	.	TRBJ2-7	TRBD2	CASSLGLAGDEQYF	TGTGCCAGCAGCCTAGGACTAGCGGGAGACGAGCAGTACTTC
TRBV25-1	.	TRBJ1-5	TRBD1	CASSGTGVSNQPQHF	TGTGCCAGCAGTGGGACAGGGGTTAGCAATCAGCCCCAGCATTTT
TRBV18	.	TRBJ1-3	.	CASSPRQVVSGNTIYF	TGTGCCAGCTCACCACGACAGGTAGTCTCTGGAAACACCATATATTTT
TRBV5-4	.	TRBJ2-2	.	CASSLSLTNTGELFF	TGTGCCAGCAGCTTGTCTCTAACTAACACCGGGGAGCTGTTTTTT
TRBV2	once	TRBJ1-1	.	CASTRANTEAFF	TGTGCCAGCACTCGAGCGAACACTGAAGCTTTCTTT
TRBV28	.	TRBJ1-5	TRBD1	CASSFPGTGVMLSNQPQHF	TGTGCCAGCAGTTTTCCCGGGACAGGGGTGATGCTTAGCAATCAGCCCCAGCATTTT
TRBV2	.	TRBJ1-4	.	CASSQETGGKLFF	TGTGCCAGCAGCCAAGAGACAGGAGGAAAACTGTTTTTT
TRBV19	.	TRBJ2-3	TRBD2	CASSWGGRTDTQYF	TGTGCCAGTAGCTGGGGGGGTCGCACAGATACGCAGTATTTT
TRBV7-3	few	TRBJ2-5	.	CASSRVGETQYF	TGTGCCAGTTCCAGGGTGGGAGAGACCCAGTACTTC
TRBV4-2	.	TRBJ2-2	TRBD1	CASSQASRQGARTGELFF	TGTGCCAGCAGCCAAGCTTCTCGGCAGGGGGCGCGGACCGGGGAGCTGTTTTTT
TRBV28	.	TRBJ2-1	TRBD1	CASSFLDRDNEQFF	TGTGCCAGCAGTTTTCTGGACAGGGACAATGAGCAGTTCTTC
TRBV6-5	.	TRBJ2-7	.	CASSYPGQEQYF	TGTGCCAGCAGTTACCCCGGACAAGAGCAGTACTTC
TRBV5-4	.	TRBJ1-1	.	CASSLVTGLNTEAFF	TGTGCCAGCAGCTTGGTCACGGGATTGAACACTGAAGCTTTCTTT
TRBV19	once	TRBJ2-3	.	CASSIVGSRGTDTQYF	TGTGCCAGTAGTATAGTGGGGTCGAGGGGCACAGATACGCAGTATTTT
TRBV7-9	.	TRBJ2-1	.	CASSLFGLDNEQFF	TGTGCCAGCAGCTTATTCGGACTCGACAATGAGCAGTTCTTC
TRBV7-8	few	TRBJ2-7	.	CASSPPSTGTVEQYF	TGTGCCAGCAGCCCACCCTCCACAGGGACCGTCGAGCAGTACTTC
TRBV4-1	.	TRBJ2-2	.	CASSQLRTTGLGTGELFF	TGCGCCAGCAGCCAACTACGGACTACAGGACTCGGCACCGGGGAGCTGTTTTTT
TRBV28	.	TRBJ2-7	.	CASTITTGKGAYEQYF	TGTGCCAGCACCATAACCACGGGGAAGGGGGCCTACGAGCAGTACTTC
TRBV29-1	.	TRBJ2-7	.	CSVRQAVYEQYF	TGCAGCGTACGACAGGCCGTCTACGAGCAGTACTTC
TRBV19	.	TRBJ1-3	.	CASRPLQGSGNTIYF	TGTGCCAGTAGGCCCTTACAGGGATCTGGAAACACCATATATTTT
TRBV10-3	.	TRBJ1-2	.	CAISETVNYGYTF	TGTGCCATCAGCGAGACGGTGAACTATGGCTACACCTTC
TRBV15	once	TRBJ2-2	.	CATSRDLSVGPNTGELFF	TGTGCCACCAGCAGAGATTTGTCGGTTGGGCCGAACACCGGGGAGCTGTTTTTT
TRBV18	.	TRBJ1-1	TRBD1	CASSPGQGAYTEAFF	TGTGCCAGCTCTCCAGGACAGGGGGCTTACACTGAAGCTTTCTTT
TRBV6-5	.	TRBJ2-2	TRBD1	CASKGQMNTGELFF	TGTGCCAGCAAGGGACAGATGAACACCGGGGAGCTGTTTTTT
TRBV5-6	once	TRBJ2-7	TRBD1	CASSFRQGATSYEQYF	TGTGCCAGCAGCTTTAGACAGGGGGCGACGTCCTACGAGCAGTACTTC
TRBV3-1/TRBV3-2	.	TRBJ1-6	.	CASSQGASYLGARNSPLHF	TGTGCCAGCAGCCAAGGGGCCAGTTATTTGGGGGCCCGTAATTCACCCCTCCACTTT
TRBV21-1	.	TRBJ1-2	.	CASSQQGANYGYTF	TGTGCCAGCAGCCAACAGGGGGCGAACTATGGCTACACCTTC
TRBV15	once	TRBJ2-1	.	CATSTRPIGTPYNEQFF	TGTGCCACCAGCACGCGCCCGATCGGGACTCCCTACAATGAGCAGTTCTTC
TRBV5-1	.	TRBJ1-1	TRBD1	CASSVPGQGTEAFF	TGCGCCAGCAGCGTACCGGGACAGGGCACTGAAGCTTTCTTT
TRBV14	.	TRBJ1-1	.	CASSHLPGQLNTEAFF	TGTGCCAGCAGCCACTTACCGGGACAACTGAACACTGAAGCTTTCTTT
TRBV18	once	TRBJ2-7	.	CASSQQTTSSYEQYF	TGTGCCAGCTCACAACAGACAACCAGCTCCTACGAGCAGTACTTC
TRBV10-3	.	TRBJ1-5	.	CATRQAENRHSNQPQHF	TGTGCCACGAGACAGGCCGAAAACCGGCATAGCAATCAGCCCCAGCATTTT
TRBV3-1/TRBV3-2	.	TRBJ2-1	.	CASSPLGGSYNEQFF	TGTGCCAGCAGCCCCCTGGGGGGCTCCTACAATGAGCAGTTCTTC
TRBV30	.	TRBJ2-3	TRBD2	CAWSAAFLAGADTQYF	TGTGCCTGGAGTGCCGCTTTCCTAGCGGGCGCAGATACGCAGTATTTT